The rows below give T cell receptor beta chains drawn from one sample of a study of T cell responses to AZD1222 COVID-19 vaccine. Only in-frame clones appear in the TCRdb table, and some are missing; sequencing was by immunoSEQ multiplex PCR. The data contain 150,000 to 200,000 clones, about 87% of them singletons. The sequencing here drew on peripheral blood, taken on day 0 of AZD1222 vaccination. These receptors all stem from an adult in good health. Both conserved end residues are part of each CDR3. The D gene is left open where the match is weak. Clone size is stated in some rows and not others, as once, few, many or a class when expanded.

.	TRBV6-1	.	TRBJ1-4	TGTGCCAGCAGTGACAGCTTTAATGAAAAACTGTTTTTT	CASSDSFNEKLFF
.	TRBV6-1	.	TRBJ1-6	TGTGCCAGCAGTGAAGCTGTACGGGGTGATAATTCACCCCTCCACTTT	CASSEAVRGDNSPLHF
.	TRBV9	.	TRBJ1-1	TGTGCCAGCAGCCCAGAGTGGACCACTGAAGCTTTCTTT	CASSPEWTTEAFF
.	TRBV4-3	once	TRBJ2-7	TGCGCCAGCAGCCTTAATAGCGGATATCTTTACGAGCAGTACTTC	CASSLNSGYLYEQYF
.	TRBV6-2/TRBV6-3	.	TRBJ2-4	TGTGCCAGCAGTTACACTGGACCTACCAAAAACATTCAGTACTTC	CASSYTGPTKNIQYF
TRBD2	TRBV30	.	TRBJ2-3	TGTGCCTGGAGTCGGGGGACTAGCGGTTCCGAGCAGTATTTT	CAWSRGTSGSEQYF
.	TRBV28	.	TRBJ2-1	TGTGCCAGCAGTTTCGGTGAGCAGTTCTTC	CASSFGEQFF
TRBD1	TRBV5-1	.	TRBJ1-2	TGCGCCAGCAGCTTTACTGGGACAGGAGGTGTAGGGGGCTACACCTTC	CASSFTGTGGVGGYTF
.	TRBV24-1	few	TRBJ2-7	TGTGCCACCAGTGTGCCCCTGGTGGAGCAGTACTTC	CATSVPLVEQYF
.	TRBV2	.	TRBJ2-5	TGTGCCAGCAGGCGGACACTTCAAGAGACCCAGTACTTC	CASRRTLQETQYF
.	TRBV6-5	.	TRBJ1-2	TGTGCCAGCAGTTACTCCGCGGCACTTAACTATGGCTACACCTTC	CASSYSAALNYGYTF
TRBD2	TRBV7-2	once	TRBJ2-3	TGTGCCAGCAGCGAACTAGCGGGGGGGCCGGTAGATACGCAGTATTTT	CASSELAGGPVDTQYF
.	TRBV7-9	once	TRBJ1-2	TGTGCCAGCAGCTTACCAGGGAGCAAGTTCTATGGCTACACCTTC	CASSLPGSKFYGYTF
TRBD1	TRBV2	.	TRBJ2-1	TGTGCCAGCATGGGGCAGGGGGTCGGCAATGAGCAGTTCTTC	CASMGQGVGNEQFF
.	TRBV4-3	.	TRBJ1-2	TGCGCCAGCAGCCCGGGGCGGGCAGGGGAATATGGCTACACCTTC	CASSPGRAGEYGYTF
.	TRBV6-5	.	TRBJ1-2	TGTGCCAGCAGTTACTGGGCAGGGAGTGGTGGCTACACCTTC	CASSYWAGSGGYTF
TRBD2	TRBV28	.	TRBJ2-3	TGTGCCAGCAGTTTAACATTTGGGGGTAGCGGGGGCACAGATACGCAGTATTTT	CASSLTFGGSGGTDTQYF
.	TRBV5-1	.	TRBJ1-2	TGCGCCAGCAGCGTAGGGCACGGACAGAGCTATGGCTACACCTTC	CASSVGHGQSYGYTF
.	TRBV10-1	.	TRBJ2-1	TGCGCCAGCAGTGAGTTTCTGGCGGGGTCCTACAATGAGCAGTTCTTC	CASSEFLAGSYNEQFF
TRBD1	TRBV9	.	TRBJ1-5	TGTGCCAGCAGCCCTAGACAGGGAAGTCAGCCCCAGCATTTT	CASSPRQGSQPQHF
TRBD2	TRBV9	.	TRBJ2-3	TGTGCCAGCAGCGCGACTAGCGGGATAACGACAGATACGCAGTATTTT	CASSATSGITTDTQYF
TRBD1	TRBV18	.	TRBJ1-1	TGTGCCAGCTCACCCCCCGGGACAGATTTGAACACTGAAGCTTTCTTT	CASSPPGTDLNTEAFF
TRBD1	TRBV18	.	TRBJ1-2	TGTGCCAGCTCACCAGAAACAGGGGCCTATGGCTACACCTTC	CASSPETGAYGYTF
.	TRBV27	.	TRBJ2-1	TGTGCCAGCAGTTTGGGCTACAATGAGCAGTTCTTC	CASSLGYNEQFF
TRBD2	TRBV27	.	TRBJ2-1	TGTGCCAGCAGTTTATCGGGGACTAGCGGGAGGGGTGAGCAGTTCTTC	CASSLSGTSGRGEQFF
TRBD1	TRBV9	.	TRBJ1-5	TGTGCCAGCAGCGCAGAAGACAGGGTCAATAGCAATCAGCCCCAGCATTTT	CASSAEDRVNSNQPQHF
.	TRBV28	.	TRBJ1-2	TGTGCCAGCAGTCCCCACGTTTCAAGGTATGGCTACACCTTC	CASSPHVSRYGYTF
TRBD1	TRBV14	.	TRBJ1-3	TGTGCCAGCAGCCAGTTCACAGGGGTGCGAGGAAACACCATATATTTT	CASSQFTGVRGNTIYF
TRBD1	TRBV6-5	.	TRBJ1-2	TGTGCCAGCGGGTCGGGACAGGCTAACTATGGCTACACCTTC	CASGSGQANYGYTF
.	TRBV5-1	.	TRBJ2-1	TGCGCCAGCAGCTTCGCTCCTAGCGCAAACAATGAGCAGTTCTTC	CASSFAPSANNEQFF
.	TRBV24-1	.	TRBJ2-3	TGTGCCACCAGTGATTATGTAGATACGCAGTATTTT	CATSDYVDTQYF
TRBD1	TRBV18	.	TRBJ1-3	TGTGCCAGCTCCCTCGGACAGGTGGACTCTGGAAACACCATATATTTT	CASSLGQVDSGNTIYF
.	TRBV5-1	once	TRBJ2-7	TGCGCCAGCAGCTTGGAACTTGGGGCCTACGAGCAGTACTTC	CASSLELGAYEQYF
.	TRBV6-4	.	TRBJ1-2	TGTGCCAGCAGTGACTCTTACAGGGCTGGAGGCTATGGCTACACCTTC	CASSDSYRAGGYGYTF
.	TRBV27	.	TRBJ1-2	TGTGCCAGCAGGACTTCGACAGGCCATGGCTACACCTTC	CASRTSTGHGYTF
.	TRBV9	once	TRBJ1-3	TGTGCCAGCAGCGCCGGACAGATACTCTCTGGAAACACCATATATTTT	CASSAGQILSGNTIYF
TRBD1	TRBV6-5	.	TRBJ2-3	TGTGCCACCGAGGACAGGGTGTCTGATACGCAGTATTTT	CATEDRVSDTQYF
TRBD1	TRBV5-1	.	TRBJ2-3	TGCGCCAGCACGGTGACAGGGATTAGCACAGATACGCAGTATTTT	CASTVTGISTDTQYF
.	TRBV6-5	.	TRBJ1-3	TGTGCCAGCAGTTACTCGTCCCGGACTGGTGGAAACACCATATATTTT	CASSYSSRTGGNTIYF
TRBD1	TRBV5-1	.	TRBJ1-5	TGCGCCAGCAGCTTGCTACCCTCAGGGGGAAATCAGCCCCAGCATTTT	CASSLLPSGGNQPQHF
TRBD2	TRBV15	.	TRBJ2-1	TGTGCCACCAGCAGAGATGGAGCTAGCGGGAGTAATGAGCAGTTCTTC	CATSRDGASGSNEQFF
.	TRBV9	.	TRBJ1-2	TGTGCCAGCAGCGTAGGGGCAGGGTATGACTATGGCTACACCTTC	CASSVGAGYDYGYTF
.	TRBV7-2	few	TRBJ1-1	TGTGCCAGCAGCTTATTACGGGGTTGGGGGAACACTGAAGCTTTCTTT	CASSLLRGWGNTEAFF
.	TRBV6-1	once	TRBJ1-6	TGTGCCAGCAGTGAAGCCACAGTCGGAGGGTCACCCCTCCACTTT	CASSEATVGGSPLHF
.	TRBV6-4	.	TRBJ1-5	TGTGCCAGCTCGCCGTCCAGGGGTAGCAATCAGCCCCAGCATTTT	CASSPSRGSNQPQHF
.	TRBV19	.	TRBJ1-2	TGTGCCAGTAGTATAGGCCCCCCAGGGGACTATGGCTACACCTTC	CASSIGPPGDYGYTF
.	TRBV30	.	TRBJ1-1	TGTGCCTGGAGTGGAACAGGAGGGGCTTTCTTT	CAWSGTGGAFF
TRBD2	TRBV7-9	.	TRBJ2-1	TGTGCCAGCAGCCGAAGGACTAGCGGGAGTTCCAATGAGCAGTTCTTC	CASSRRTSGSSNEQFF
TRBD1	TRBV4-3	.	TRBJ1-6	TGCGCCAGCAGCCCCGACACAGGGGAAGATTCACCCCTCCACTTT	CASSPDTGEDSPLHF
TRBD1	TRBV5-1	once	TRBJ1-2	TGCGCCAGCAGCTCGCAGGGGGCTTTAGATGGCTACACCTTC	CASSSQGALDGYTF
.	TRBV12-3/TRBV12-4	.	TRBJ1-6	TGTGCCAGCAGTTTTGGTGGCTCACCCCTCCACTTT	CASSFGGSPLHF
TRBD2	TRBV9	once	TRBJ2-2	TGTGCCAGCAGCGCGTCTAGCGGGAGTTTAACCGGGGAGCTGTTTTTT	CASSASSGSLTGELFF
.	TRBV6-5	once	TRBJ1-1	TGTGCCAGCAGTCTCCGGGTCCTCACTGAAGCTTTCTTT	CASSLRVLTEAFF